Listed here are 7 T cell receptor beta chains from one sample, sequenced in a study of regulatory T cells in long-lasting Graves disease (dated by TCRdb to about 2021). This specimen's time point label, per the study, means: newly diagnosed GD, antithyroid drugs for less than 3 months. For both TCR sequencing and RNA sequencing, RNA was extracted from PBMCs using TRIzol. Libraries came from multiplex PCR. Sequencing instrument: Illumina HiSeq 4000. iRepertoire HTBI primers and Arm-PCR amplification of CDR3 regions were used to construct TCR beta libraries. TCRdb handled the public reads itself, with Q25 trimming in fastp and clone calling in MiXCR, and kept productive beta chains. A single entry per CDR3 protein holds the most common genes and DNA from its merged rows. A total of 300,000 to 400,000 distinct CDR3 sequences appear in this sample, over 15% of them only once. The ten largest clones add up to approximately 30% of the sample.

These sequences were also reported in another study, on T cells in Graves' hyperthyroidism and ophthalmopathy.

The sequenced sample was peripheral blood mononuclear cells (PBMCs), obtained at new diagnosis, from a patient treated with antithyroid drugs. The receptors here all came from a man aged 35-49 years with Graves disease. Donor details come from another sample of the same person, matched by shared clones.

Regarding this clonotype: An end of the junction differs from the germline gene, which may be a read error. The J gene is TRBJ2-7, the V gene TRBV20-1, with D unclear. Germline V lookup: CDR1 DFQATT, CDR2 SNEGSKA (reference sequence). This CDR3 is 15 amino acids long. The DNA of the CDR3 is TGCAGTGCTAGTTGGGCCCTCCACGTCGGCTACGAGCAGCACTTC. Amino acid sequence: CSASWALHVGYEQHF.

This clonotype has just one count. J is TRBJ2-2 and V is TRBV11-2, with D perhaps TRBD2 (6 bases). CDR1 is SGHAT and CDR2 is FQNNGV in the germline V gene. The V end lost 5 bases, the J end lost 5 bases, and 9 bases lay between the germline ends. The CDR3 sequence is 13 residues long. CDR3 coding DNA: TGTGCCAGCAGCCGCGGGATGACCGGGGAGCTGTTTTTT. Protein: CASSRGMTGELFF. Supplemented by reference TRBV11-2 and TRBJ2-2, the full variable domain reads EAGVAQSPRYKIIEKRQSVAFWCNPISGHATLYWYQQILGQGPKLLIQFQNNGVVDDSQLPKDRFSAERLKGVDSTLKIQPAKLEDSAVYLCASSRGMTGELFFGEGSRLTVL.

The V gene is TRBV7-9, the J gene TRBJ2-2; the D is unclear. Germline assignment: CDR1 SEHNR and CDR2 FQNEAQ (reference sequence). CDR3 length: 14 amino acids. V lost 8 bases and J 10 bases, leaving 20 bases between the germline ends. CDR3 nucleotides: TGTGCCAGCGGCCCCCACAGTCCGGCCGAGGAGCTGTTTTTT. Translating gives CASGPHSPAEELFF.

CDR3 amino acids: CAWSRVQETQYF. For the CDR3, the DNA is TGTGCCTGGTCCCGGGTCCAGGAGACCCAGTACTTC. The rearrangement links TRBV30 to TRBJ2-5; no clear D. Per the germline V gene, CDR1 is GTSNPN and CDR2 is SVGIG (reference sequence). Trimming pared 5 bases from V and 5 bases from J, leaving 12 bases between. The CDR3 loop spans 12 amino acids. Full variable domain (rest looked up from reference TRBV30 and TRBJ2-5): SQTIHQWPATLVQPVGSPLSLECTVEGTSNPNLYWYRQAAGRGLQLLFYSVGIGQISSEVPQNLSASRPQDRQFILSSKKLLLSDSGFYLCAWSRVQETQYFGPGTRLLVL.

Ten or more counts support this clonotype. V usage is TRBV5-1 and J usage is TRBJ1-4; the D gene is possibly TRBD1 (5 bases). Germline V gene sequence: CDR1 SGHRS, CDR2 YFSETQ. The CDR3 has 14 amino acids. V gave up 4 bases and J gave up 4 bases, with 11 bases separating them. The CDR3 DNA reads as TGCGCCAGCAGCCGGGACGGAATTAATGAAAAACTGTTTTTT. Its protein product is CASSRDGINEKLFF.

Ten or more counts support this clonotype. This sequence joins TRBV6-1 and TRBJ2-2, with 11 bases lining up with TRBD1. The CDR3 is 14 residues long. The germline gives CDR1 MNHNS, CDR2 SASEGT. The ends lost 6 bases at V and 6 bases at J; junction bases unmatched: 3. DNA for the CDR3: TGTGCCAGCAGACGGGACAGGGGGGCCGGGGAGCTGTTTTTT. It codes for CASRRDRGAGELFF.

This clonotype was picked up many times. This rearrangement joins TRBV27 to TRBJ2-4, with 11 positions matching TRBD1. CDR1 is MNHEY, CDR2 SMNVEV, per germline (reference sequence). The CDR3 contains 18 residues. V lost 4 bases, J lost 5 bases, and 13 bases stayed unmatched. The chain's CDR3 is CASSSWTGGARVQNIQYF. For the CDR3, the DNA is TGTGCCAGCAGTTCCTGGACAGGGGGCGCAAGAGTACAAAACATTCAGTACTTC.